The 29 T cell receptor beta chains below all came from one sample that was sequenced in a study of control samples from healthy donors and cancer patients. The assay was immunoSEQ multiplex PCR, and TCRdb's table has in-frame clones only and misses some. The repertoire holds hundreds of thousands of clones, more than 80% seen once, with over 5.5% in the top ten. Sequencing input: PBMCs. These TCRs come from a man aged 35 to 55 with head and neck cancer.

V usage is TRBV19 and J usage is TRBJ1-5; 9 positions agree with TRBD1. The CDR3 runs 15 residues. V was clipped by 7 bases and J by 1 base; unmatched bases: 5. Germline CDR1 and CDR2: LNHDA and SQIVND (reference sequence). DNA of the CDR3: TGTGCCAGTACCCGGGACAGGGACAGCAATCAGCCCCAGCATTTT. Translated, it gives CASTRDRDSNQPQHF. Full variable domain (missing parts from reference TRBV19 and TRBJ1-5): DGGITQSPKYLFRKEGQNVTLSCEQNLNHDAMYWYRQDPGQGLRLIYYSQIVNDFQKGDIAEGYSVSREKKESFPLTVTSAQKNPTAFYLCASTRDRDSNQPQHFGDGTRLSIL.

The rearrangement joins TRBV5-6 to TRBJ1-2, with 8 bases lining up with TRBD1. Germline V CDR1 and CDR2: SGHDT, YYEEEE. The CDR3 loop spans 14 amino acids. The junction had 8 bases not matched to a gene; V was cut back by 4 bases and J by 6 bases. The CDR3 sequence is CASSRAGQGHGYTF. In DNA form, the CDR3 reads TGTGCCAGCAGCCGAGCCGGACAGGGCCATGGCTACACCTTC. Variable domain in full (rest from reference TRBV5-6 and TRBJ1-2): DAGVTQSPTHLIKTRGQQVTLRCSPKSGHDTVSWYQQALGQGPQFIFQYYEEEERQRGNFPDRFSGHQFPNYSSELNVNALLLGDSALYLCASSRAGQGHGYTFGSGTRLTVV.

In DNA, the CDR3 is TGTGCCAGCAGTCGCTCGGTAGGGGGCCAAGAGACCCAGTACTTC. Protein product: CASSRSVGGQETQYF. The rearrangement uses TRBV6-5 and TRBJ2-5; D is possibly TRBD1 (6 bases). The CDR3 has 15 amino acids. Germline V gene data show CDR1 as MNHEY and CDR2 as SVGAGI. Deletions cut 5 bases from V and 1 base from J, with 14 bases between.

V usage is TRBV6-2 or TRBV6-3 and J usage is TRBJ1-2, with D hard to call. The V gene lost 4 bases and the J gene lost 8 bases, with 11 bases spanning the gap. There are 12 residues in the CDR3. The germline gives CDR1 MNHEY, CDR2 SVGEGT. Written as DNA, the CDR3 is TGTGCCAGCAGTTCGACGGTGAGGGGCTACACCTTC. Its protein is CASSSTVRGYTF.

The V gene is TRBV28, the J gene TRBJ2-2, with no clear D. This CDR3 has 13 amino acids. Trimming stripped 7 bases from V and 0 bases from J, with 6 bases between. Germline values: CDR1 MDHEN, CDR2 SYDVKM. The CDR3 region is CASIGPNTGELFF. CDR3 DNA: TGTGCCAGCATCGGGCCGAACACCGGGGAGCTGTTTTTT.

The V gene is TRBV10-2, the J gene TRBJ1-5; D uncertain. Germline CDR1 is WSHSY and CDR2 is SAAADI. With 7 bases removed from V and 0 bases from J, the gap between germline ends came to 7 bases. The CDR3 has 13 amino acids. DNA of the CDR3: TGCGCCAGCACCCCACGTAGCAATCAGCCCCAGCATTTT. This translates into CASTPRSNQPQHF.

This chain connects TRBV6-6 to TRBJ2-7; no clear D. The V and J ends lost 2 bases and 4 bases respectively, with 9 bases between them. The V gene's germline CDR1 is MNHNY and CDR2 SVGAGI (reference sequence). There are 13 residues in the CDR3. The CDR3 coding sequence is TGTGCCAGCAGTTACGGCAGGCTATACGAGCAGTACTTC. Its translation is CASSYGRLYEQYF.

The rearrangement links TRBV3-1 (or the pseudogene TRBV3-2) to TRBJ2-7; the D gene is possibly TRBD1 (6 bases). This CDR3 has 14 amino acids. V dropped 3 bases and J dropped 3 bases, with 12 bases sitting between them. From germline, CDR1 is LGHDT and CDR2 YNNKEL (reference sequence). The CDR3 nucleotides read TGTGCCAGCAGCCATCCCGACAGGATCTACGAGCAGTACTTC. It translates to CASSHPDRIYEQYF.

DNA for the CDR3: TGTGCAAGTCGCTTTCCTAGCGGGGGGGTCTCGAACTACAATGAGCAGTTCTTC. Translating it yields CASRFPSGGVSNYNEQFF. V is TRBV12-2 and J is TRBJ2-1; the tabulated D call, TRBD2, remains unverified against the DNA. TRBV12-2 is a known pseudogene. The CDR3 contains 18 residues.

The chain uses TRBV5-6 and TRBJ2-7; 8 bases are a match to TRBD1. The V gene's germline CDR1 is SGHDT and CDR2 YYEEEE. The CDR3 length is 15 residues. J lost 1 base, V lost 0 bases, and 3 bases had no gene match. CDR3 sequence (DNA): TGTGCCAGCAGCTTGGAGCGGACAGGGTCCTACGAGCAGTACTTC. This sequence encodes CASSLERTGSYEQYF.

The genes are TRBV4-1 and TRBJ1-4; D gene unclear. The CDR3 sequence is 12 residues long. Germline V gives CDR1 MGHRA, CDR2 YSYEKL. V shed 3 bases and J shed 12 bases, with 11 bases lying between them. CDR3 amino acids: CASSHAGNELFF. The CDR3 nucleotides are TGCGCCAGCAGCCACGCGGGGAATGAACTGTTTTTT.

Details on this clone: This same CDR3 is encoded by further DNA sequences in the sample. This chain uses TRBV7-2 with TRBJ1-5; D is uncertain. CDR1 and CDR2 from the germline V gene are SGHTA and FQGNSA. Deletions cut 3 bases from V and 4 bases from J, with 4 bases between. CDR3 size: 12 residues. CDR3 DNA sequence: TGTGCCAGCAGCTTTAATAATCAGCCCCAGCATTTT. Translation gives CASSFNNQPQHF.

The genes are TRBV27 and TRBJ2-3; 11 bases map to TRBD2. V shed 8 bases, J shed 4 bases, and the junction held 8 bases outside the gene matches. This CDR3 is 15 amino acids long. CDR1 is MNHEY and CDR2 is SMNVEV in the germline V gene (reference sequence). CDR3 protein: CASSQELAGADTQYF. CDR3 nucleotides: TGTGCCAGCTCACAAGAACTAGCGGGAGCAGATACGCAGTATTTT.

V usage is TRBV7-2 and J usage is TRBJ2-2; TRBD1 might be the D (5 bases). Per the germline V gene, CDR1 is SGHTA and CDR2 is FQGNSA. Trimming pared 3 bases from V and 12 bases from J, leaving 17 bases between. The CDR3 is 14 residues long. The CDR3 is CASSFNRLQVKLFF. For the CDR3, the DNA is TGTGCCAGCAGCTTCAACCGCCTACAGGTGAAGCTGTTTTTT.

The CDR3 DNA reads as TGTGCCAGCAGCCAAGCCCTCTACGAGCAGTACTTC. Translation gives CASSQALYEQYF. The chain uses TRBV3-1 (or the pseudogene TRBV3-2) and TRBJ2-7; D unclear. There are 12 residues in the CDR3. Per the germline V gene, CDR1 is LGHDT and CDR2 is YNNKEL (reference sequence). Deletions cut 1 base from V and 3 bases from J, with 4 bases between.

V gene TRBV6-5 combines with J gene TRBJ1-2; weak D call: TRBD1 (5 bases). CDR3 length equals 14 residues. Germline V gene sequence: CDR1 MNHEY, CDR2 SVGAGI. V dropped 6 bases and J dropped 10 bases, with 21 bases sitting between them. The CDR3 sequence: CASRGDGGMPIYTF. CDR3 bases: TGTGCCAGCAGGGGGGACGGGGGGATGCCGATCTACACCTTC.

The chain links TRBV5-4 to TRBJ1-3; 9 bases line up with TRBD1. V lost 5 bases, J lost 3 bases, and 3 bases stayed unmatched. Germline loops: CDR1 SGHNT, CDR2 YYREEE (reference sequence). The CDR3 contains 14 residues. The CDR3 is CASRRTGVGNTIYF. The CDR3 DNA follows: TGTGCCAGCAGGCGGACAGGGGTTGGAAACACCATATATTTT.

The V call is TRBV21-1, the J call TRBJ1-2; the table's TRBD1 call for D was not verified on the DNA. TRBV21-1 constitutes a pseudogene. This CDR3 has 15 residues. This CDR3 is CASSSRTGWNSGYTF. For the CDR3, the DNA is TGTGCCAGCAGCTCAAGGACAGGTTGGAATAGTGGCTACACCTTC.

V gene TRBV15 combines with J gene TRBJ2-3; 9 bases agree with TRBD2. The germline V gene encodes CDR1 LNHNV and CDR2 YYDKDF (reference sequence). This CDR3 has 14 residues. Trimming removed 8 bases from V and 0 bases from J; junction bases left unmatched: 3. CDR3 amino acids: CATAGGLSTDTQYF. The CDR3 DNA reads as TGTGCCACCGCGGGGGGGCTTAGCACAGATACGCAGTATTTT.

The V gene is TRBV19, the J gene TRBJ1-5; the D is unclear. Germline V lookup: CDR1 LNHDA, CDR2 SQIVND (reference sequence). The CDR3 sequence is 15 residues long. Trimming removed 3 bases from V and 0 bases from J, with 9 bases in between. CDR3 DNA sequence: TGTGCCAGTAGTATGTTTAAGGGTAGCAATCAGCCCCAGCATTTT. The encoded protein is CASSMFKGSNQPQHF.

This sequence joins TRBV4-1 and TRBJ2-1; unclear D gene. The CDR3 sequence is 15 residues long. Germline V lookup: CDR1 MGHRA, CDR2 YSYEKL. Trimming left V 4 bases short and J 2 bases short, with 12 bases between. The CDR3 bases are TGCGCCAGCAGCCTCATCCCCGTTACCTACAATGAGCAGTTCTTC. Translated: CASSLIPVTYNEQFF.

The gene calls are TRBV12-5 and TRBJ2-5, with D hard to call. The CDR3 consists of 18 residues. V dropped 0 bases and J dropped 2 bases, with 19 bases sitting between them. CDR1 and CDR2 from the germline V gene are LGHNT and FRNRAP. CDR3: CASGLVRFGGKPQETQYF. The DNA for the CDR3 is TGTGCTAGTGGTTTGGTACGGTTTGGCGGAAAGCCTCAAGAGACCCAGTACTTC.

This chain connects TRBV4-3 to TRBJ1-3, with TRBD1 as a possible D gene (5 bases). CDR3 length: 17 residues. Germline CDR1 and CDR2: LGHNA and YSLEER. The V gene lost 0 bases and the J gene lost 1 base, with 13 bases spanning the gap. The CDR3 loop reads CASSQDMGDRSGNTIYF. The CDR3 nucleotides read TGCGCCAGCAGCCAAGATATGGGGGACCGGTCTGGAAACACCATATATTTT.

A note on this clone: Within the sample, other DNA sequences also encode this same CDR3. This sequence joins TRBV12-3 or TRBV12-4 and TRBJ1-1; no clear D gene. The CDR3 totals 13 residues. Between the trimmed V and J ends, which lost 3 bases and 1 base, there was a span of 6 bases. The CDR3 DNA follows: TGTGCCAGCAGTTTCTCCGGGAACACTGAAGCTTTCTTT. This gives the protein CASSFSGNTEAFF.

This clone was counted only a few times. This chain links TRBV7-9 with TRBJ2-3, with 10 bases matching TRBD1. The J segment lost 3 bases and the V segment lost 3 bases, leaving 3 bases of the junction unmatched. CDR3 length: 15 amino acids. Per the germline V gene, CDR1 is SEHNR and CDR2 is FQNEAQ (reference sequence). The CDR3 coding sequence is TGTGCCAGCAGCTTCGGACAGGGGGTGACAGATACGCAGTATTTT. It translates to CASSFGQGVTDTQYF.

There are a few counts of this clone. The CDR3 DNA is TGTGCCAGCAGCTTAGCGCGAGCGGTCCACGGCCGGGACAGTTACACCGGGGAGCTGTTTTTT. Amino acid sequence: CASSLARAVHGRDSYTGELFF. J is TRBJ2-2 and V is TRBV7-8, with TRBD1 matching over 7 bases. J gave up 3 bases and V 0 bases, and 19 bases lay outside the gene matches. CDR3 size: 21 residues. CDR1 and CDR2 from the germline V gene are SGHVS and FQNEAQ.

The rearrangement links TRBV5-1 to TRBJ1-1, with TRBD1 matching 10 bases. V lost 0 bases and J lost 0; bases outside the gene matches: 5. The CDR3 is 17 residues long. The germline V gene has CDR1 SGHRS and CDR2 YFSETQ. In DNA form, the CDR3 reads TGCGCCAGCAGCTTGGGGGACAGGGGAGGGGTGAACACTGAAGCTTTCTTT. Its translation is CASSLGDRGGVNTEAFF. Full variable domain (outside the CDR3, taken from reference TRBV5-1 and TRBJ1-1): KAGVTQTPRYLIKTRGQQVTLSCSPISGHRSVSWYQQTPGQGLQFLFEYFSETQRNKGNFPGRFSGRQFSNSRSEMNVSTLELGDSALYLCASSLGDRGGVNTEAFFGQGTRLTVV.

The chain recombines TRBV11-2 with TRBJ2-3; no clear D gene. The CDR3 covers 14 residues. Germline-derived CDR1 and CDR2 are SGHAT and FQNNGV. The V end was cut by 3 bases, the J end by 2 bases, with 9 bases between. In nucleotides, the CDR3 is TGTGCCAGCAGCTTCGCCGGATTCACAGATACGCAGTATTTT. It specifies CASSFAGFTDTQYF.

The rearrangement links TRBV6-5 to TRBJ2-1; D perhaps matches TRBD2 (5 bases). CDR3 length equals 15 residues. Germline CDR1 is MNHEY and CDR2 is SVGAGI. Trimming pared 2 bases from V and 5 bases from J, leaving 13 bases between. The CDR3 nucleotides read TGTGCCAGCAGTTACGTCAGCGGATCTGACAATGAGCAGTTCTTC. Translation gives CASSYVSGSDNEQFF.